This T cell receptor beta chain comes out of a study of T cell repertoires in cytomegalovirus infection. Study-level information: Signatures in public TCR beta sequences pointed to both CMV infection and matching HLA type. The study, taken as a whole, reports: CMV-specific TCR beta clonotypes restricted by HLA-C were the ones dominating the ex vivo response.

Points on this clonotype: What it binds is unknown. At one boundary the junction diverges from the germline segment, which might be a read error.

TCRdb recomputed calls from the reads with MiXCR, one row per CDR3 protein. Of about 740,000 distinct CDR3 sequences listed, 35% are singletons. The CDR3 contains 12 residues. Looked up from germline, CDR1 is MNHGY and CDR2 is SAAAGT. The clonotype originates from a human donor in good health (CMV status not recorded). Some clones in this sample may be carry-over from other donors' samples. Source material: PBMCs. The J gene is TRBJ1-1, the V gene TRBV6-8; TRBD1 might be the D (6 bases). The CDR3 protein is CASSPWDTEAFF. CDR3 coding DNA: TGTGCCAGCAGTCCCTGGGACACCGAAGCTTTCTTT.